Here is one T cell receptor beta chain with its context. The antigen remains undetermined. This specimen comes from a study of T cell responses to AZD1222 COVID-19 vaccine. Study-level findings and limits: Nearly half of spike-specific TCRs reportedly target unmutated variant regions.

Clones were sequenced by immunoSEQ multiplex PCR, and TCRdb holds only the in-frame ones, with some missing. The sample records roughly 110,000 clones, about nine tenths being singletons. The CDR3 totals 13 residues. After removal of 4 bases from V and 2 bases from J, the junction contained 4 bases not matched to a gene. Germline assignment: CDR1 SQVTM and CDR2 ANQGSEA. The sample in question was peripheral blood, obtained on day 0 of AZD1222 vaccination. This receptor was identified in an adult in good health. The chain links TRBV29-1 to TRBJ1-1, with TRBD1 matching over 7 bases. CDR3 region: CSVVRDSNTEAFF. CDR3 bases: TGCAGCGTTGTCCGGGACAGCAACACTGAAGCTTTCTTT.